The clone carrying this TCR beta chain is categorized as medium-sized. Its antigen is unknown. The sample is drawn from a study of neurological immune-mediated disorders. The authors produced cDNA by 5'RACE using 10-nucleotide random UMIs. TCRdb re-called the 5' RACE reads through MiXCR, storing one row per CDR3 protein. The sample shows approximately 26,000 distinct CDR3 sequences, more than 2.5% of them seen only once. Findings and caveats of the study: The multiple sclerosis repertoire cluster lacked an association with any feature, whether clinical or MRI. The absence of shared CDR3 amino acid sequences among expanded clones across subjects suggests private repertoires in all groups.

Trimming pared 6 bases from V and 0 bases from J, leaving 5 bases between. The CDR3 runs 13 residues. Per germline, CDR1 LGHDT and CDR2 YNNKEL (reference sequence). Sequencing input: PBMCs. This clonotype originated in a woman in her 30s with multiple sclerosis. V gene TRBV3-1 combines with J gene TRBJ2-2; D not certain. The CDR3 coding sequence is TGTGCCAGCAGACGATCGAACACCGGGGAGCTGTTTTTT. This translates into CASRRSNTGELFF.